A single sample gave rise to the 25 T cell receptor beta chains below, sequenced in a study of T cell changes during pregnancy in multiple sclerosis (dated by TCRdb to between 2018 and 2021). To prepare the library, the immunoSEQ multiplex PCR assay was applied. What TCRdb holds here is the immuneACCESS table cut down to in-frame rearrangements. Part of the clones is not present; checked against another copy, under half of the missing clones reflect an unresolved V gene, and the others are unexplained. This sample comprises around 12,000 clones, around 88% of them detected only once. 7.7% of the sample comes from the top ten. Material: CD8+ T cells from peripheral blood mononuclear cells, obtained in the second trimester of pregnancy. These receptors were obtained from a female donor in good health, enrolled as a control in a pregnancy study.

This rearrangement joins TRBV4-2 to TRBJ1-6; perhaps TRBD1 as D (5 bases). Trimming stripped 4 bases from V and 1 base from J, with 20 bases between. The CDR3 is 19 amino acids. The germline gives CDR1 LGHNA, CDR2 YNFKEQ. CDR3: CASSLWGGGGRSYNSPLHF. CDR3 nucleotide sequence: TGTGCCAGCAGCCTATGGGGGGGAGGTGGACGGTCCTATAATTCACCCCTCCACTTT.

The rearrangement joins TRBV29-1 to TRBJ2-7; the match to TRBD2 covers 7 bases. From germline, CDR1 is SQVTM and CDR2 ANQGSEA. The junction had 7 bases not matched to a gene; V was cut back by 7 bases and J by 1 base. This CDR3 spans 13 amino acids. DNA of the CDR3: TGCAGCGGCTGGGGGGGGGAATCCTACGAGCAGTACTTC. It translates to CSGWGGESYEQYF.

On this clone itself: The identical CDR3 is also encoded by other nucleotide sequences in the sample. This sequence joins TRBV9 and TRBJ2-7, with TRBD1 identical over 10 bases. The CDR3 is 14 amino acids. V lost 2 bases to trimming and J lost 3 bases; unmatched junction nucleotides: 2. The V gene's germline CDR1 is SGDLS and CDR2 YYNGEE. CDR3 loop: CASSVGTGVYEQYF. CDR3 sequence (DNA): TGTGCCAGCAGCGTCGGGACAGGGGTCTACGAGCAGTACTTC.

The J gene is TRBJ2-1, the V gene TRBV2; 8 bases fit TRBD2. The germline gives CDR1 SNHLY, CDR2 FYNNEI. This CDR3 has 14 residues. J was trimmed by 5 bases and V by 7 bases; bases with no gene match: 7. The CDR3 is CASISTSANNEQFF. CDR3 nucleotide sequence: TGTGCCAGCATATCGACTAGCGCGAACAATGAGCAGTTCTTC. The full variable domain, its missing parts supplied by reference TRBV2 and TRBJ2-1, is EPEVTQTPSHQVTQMGQEVILRCVPISNHLYFYWYRQILGQKVEFLVSFYNNEISEKSEIFDDQFSVERPDGSNFTLKIRSTKLEDSAMYFCASISTSANNEQFFGPGTRLTVL.

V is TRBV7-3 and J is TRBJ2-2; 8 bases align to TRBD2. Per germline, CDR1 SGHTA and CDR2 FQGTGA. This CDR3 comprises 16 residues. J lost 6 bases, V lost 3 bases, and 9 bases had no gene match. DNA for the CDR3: TGTGCCAGCAGCTTTTCTCGGGGGGGCTCCCCCGGGGAGCTGTTTTTT. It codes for CASSFSRGGSPGELFF.

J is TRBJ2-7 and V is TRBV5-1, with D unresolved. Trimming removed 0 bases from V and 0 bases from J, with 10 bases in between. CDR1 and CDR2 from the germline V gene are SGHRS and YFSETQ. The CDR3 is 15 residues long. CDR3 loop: CASSLGPLSSYEQYF. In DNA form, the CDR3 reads TGCGCCAGCAGCTTGGGCCCACTCTCCTCCTACGAGCAGTACTTC. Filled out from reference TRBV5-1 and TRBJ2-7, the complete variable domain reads KAGVTQTPRYLIKTRGQQVTLSCSPISGHRSVSWYQQTPGQGLQFLFEYFSETQRNKGNFPGRFSGRQFSNSRSEMNVSTLELGDSALYLCASSLGPLSSYEQYFGPGTRLTVT.

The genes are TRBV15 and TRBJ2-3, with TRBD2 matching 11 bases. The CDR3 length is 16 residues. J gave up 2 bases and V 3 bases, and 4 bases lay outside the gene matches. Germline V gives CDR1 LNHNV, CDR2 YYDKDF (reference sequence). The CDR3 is CATSRKTSGVTDTQYF. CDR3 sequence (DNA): TGTGCCACCAGCAGGAAGACTAGCGGGGTCACAGATACGCAGTATTTT. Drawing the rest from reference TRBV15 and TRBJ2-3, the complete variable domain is DAMVIQNPRYQVTQFGKPVTLSCSQTLNHNVMYWYQQKSSQAPKLLFHYYDKDFNNEADTPDNFQSRRPNTSFCFLDIRSPGLGDTAMYLCATSRKTSGVTDTQYFGPGTRLTVL.

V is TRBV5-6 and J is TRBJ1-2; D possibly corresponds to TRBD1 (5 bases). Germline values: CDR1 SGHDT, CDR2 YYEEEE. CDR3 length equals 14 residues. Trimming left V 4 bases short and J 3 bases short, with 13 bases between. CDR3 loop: CASSPRWGDYGYTF. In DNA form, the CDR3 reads TGTGCCAGCAGCCCTAGGTGGGGGGACTATGGCTACACCTTC. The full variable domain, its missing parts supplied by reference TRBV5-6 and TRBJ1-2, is DAGVTQSPTHLIKTRGQQVTLRCSPKSGHDTVSWYQQALGQGPQFIFQYYEEEERQRGNFPDRFSGHQFPNYSSELNVNALLLGDSALYLCASSPRWGDYGYTFGSGTRLTVV.

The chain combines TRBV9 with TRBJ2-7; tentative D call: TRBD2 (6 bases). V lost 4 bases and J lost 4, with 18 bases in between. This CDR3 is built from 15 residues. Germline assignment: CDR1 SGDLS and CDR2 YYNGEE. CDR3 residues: CASSPSGSGLYEQYF. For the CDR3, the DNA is TGTGCCAGCAGCCCCTCGGGGAGCGGGTTATACGAGCAGTACTTC.

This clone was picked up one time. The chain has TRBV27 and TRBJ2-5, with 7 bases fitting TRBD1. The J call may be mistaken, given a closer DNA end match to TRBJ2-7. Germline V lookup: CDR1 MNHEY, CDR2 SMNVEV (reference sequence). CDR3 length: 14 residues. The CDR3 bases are TGTGCCAGCAGTCAGAGACAGGGAACCTACGAGCAGTACTTC. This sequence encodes CASSQRQGTYEQYF.

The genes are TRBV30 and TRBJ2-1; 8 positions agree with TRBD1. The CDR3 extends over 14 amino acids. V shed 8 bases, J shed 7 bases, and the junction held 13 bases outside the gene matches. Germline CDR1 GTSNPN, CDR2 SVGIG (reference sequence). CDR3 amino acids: CAGQGSSLLNEQFF. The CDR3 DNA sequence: TGTGCCGGACAGGGTTCATCGCTTTTAAATGAGCAGTTCTTC. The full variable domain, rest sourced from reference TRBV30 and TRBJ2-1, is SQTIHQWPATLVQPVGSPLSLECTVEGTSNPNLYWYRQAAGRGLQLLFYSVGIGQISSEVPQNLSASRPQDRQFILSSKKLLLSDSGFYLCAGQGSSLLNEQFFGPGTRLTVL.

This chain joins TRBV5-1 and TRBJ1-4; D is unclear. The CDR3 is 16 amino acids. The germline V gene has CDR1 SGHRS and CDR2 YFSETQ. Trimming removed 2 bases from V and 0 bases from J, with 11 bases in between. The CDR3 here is CASSLTQISTNEKLFF. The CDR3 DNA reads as TGCGCCAGCAGCTTAACCCAGATTTCAACTAATGAAAAACTGTTTTTT.

The CDR3 loop is CAWSVLESSYNEQFF. CDR3 coding DNA: TGTGCCTGGAGTGTACTTGAGAGCTCCTACAATGAGCAGTTCTTC. This sequence joins TRBV30 and TRBJ2-1; D gene unclear. CDR3 length: 15 residues. CDR1 and CDR2 from the germline V gene are GTSNPN and SVGIG (reference sequence). V was clipped by 0 bases and J by 0 bases, with 9 bases between them.

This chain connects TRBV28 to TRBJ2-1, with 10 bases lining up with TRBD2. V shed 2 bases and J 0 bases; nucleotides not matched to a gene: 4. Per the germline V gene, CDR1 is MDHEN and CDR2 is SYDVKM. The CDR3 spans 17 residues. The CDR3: CASSLSRLAGSYNEQFF. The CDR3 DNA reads TGTGCCAGCAGTTTAAGTCGACTAGCGGGCTCCTACAATGAGCAGTTCTTC.

For the CDR3, the DNA is TGTGCCAGGGAGGATCGGGGGTTCTATGGCTACACCTTC. It yields the protein CAREDRGFYGYTF. The chain employs TRBV2 and TRBJ1-2; the D gene is possibly TRBD1 (5 bases). CDR1 SNHLY and CDR2 FYNNEI come from the germline V gene. This CDR3 has 13 residues. Trimming stripped 9 bases from V and 4 bases from J, with 15 bases between.

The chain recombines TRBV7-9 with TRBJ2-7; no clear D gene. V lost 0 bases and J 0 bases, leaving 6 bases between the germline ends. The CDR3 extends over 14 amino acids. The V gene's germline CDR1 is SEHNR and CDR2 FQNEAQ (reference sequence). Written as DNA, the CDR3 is TGTGCCAGCAGCTTAGCTCGCGGCTCCTACGAGCAGTACTTC. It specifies CASSLARGSYEQYF.

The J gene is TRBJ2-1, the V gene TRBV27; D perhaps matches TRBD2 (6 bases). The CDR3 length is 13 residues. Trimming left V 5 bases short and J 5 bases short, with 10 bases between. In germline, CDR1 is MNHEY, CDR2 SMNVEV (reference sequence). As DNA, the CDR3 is TGTGCCAGCAGTGTCACGGGGGACAATGAGCAGTTCTTC. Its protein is CASSVTGDNEQFF.

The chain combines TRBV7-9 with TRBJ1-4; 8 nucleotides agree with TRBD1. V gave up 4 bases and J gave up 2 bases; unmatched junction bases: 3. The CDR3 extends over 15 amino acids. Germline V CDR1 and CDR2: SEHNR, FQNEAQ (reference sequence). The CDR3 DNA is TGTGCCAGCAGCTCTCAGGGGGCGACTAATGAAAAACTGTTTTTT. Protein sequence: CASSSQGATNEKLFF.

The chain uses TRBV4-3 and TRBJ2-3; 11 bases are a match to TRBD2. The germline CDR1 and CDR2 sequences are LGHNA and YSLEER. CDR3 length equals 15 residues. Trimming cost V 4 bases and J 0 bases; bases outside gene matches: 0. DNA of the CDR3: TGCGCCAGCAGCCGGACTAGCGGGAGCACAGATACGCAGTATTTT. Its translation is CASSRTSGSTDTQYF.

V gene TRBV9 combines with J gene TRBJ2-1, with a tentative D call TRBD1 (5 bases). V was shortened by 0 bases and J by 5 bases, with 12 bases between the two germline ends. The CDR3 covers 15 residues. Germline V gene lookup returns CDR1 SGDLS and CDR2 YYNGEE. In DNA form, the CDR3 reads TGTGCCAGCAGCGTAGAGGGGTCCTGGGACAATGAGCAGTTCTTC. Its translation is CASSVEGSWDNEQFF.

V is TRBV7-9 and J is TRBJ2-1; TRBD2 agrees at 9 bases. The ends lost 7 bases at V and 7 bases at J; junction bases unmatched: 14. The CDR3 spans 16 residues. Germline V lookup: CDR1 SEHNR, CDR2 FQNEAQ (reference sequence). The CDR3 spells CASIAGGRAGGNEQFF. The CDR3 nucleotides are TGTGCCAGCATAGCGGGCGGGAGGGCCGGGGGTAATGAGCAGTTCTTC.

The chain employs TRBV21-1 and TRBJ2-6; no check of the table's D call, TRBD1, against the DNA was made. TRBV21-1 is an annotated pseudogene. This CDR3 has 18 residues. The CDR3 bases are TGTGCCAGCAGCATACGGACAGGGGAATATTCTGGGGCCAACGTCCTGACTTTC. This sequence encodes CASSIRTGEYSGANVLTF.

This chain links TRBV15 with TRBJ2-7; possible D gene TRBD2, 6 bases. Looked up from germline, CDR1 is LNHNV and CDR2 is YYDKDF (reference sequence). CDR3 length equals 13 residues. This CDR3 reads CGRRAGLAYEQYF. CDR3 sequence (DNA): TGTGGTCGGAGGGCAGGGTTAGCGTACGAGCAGTACTTC.

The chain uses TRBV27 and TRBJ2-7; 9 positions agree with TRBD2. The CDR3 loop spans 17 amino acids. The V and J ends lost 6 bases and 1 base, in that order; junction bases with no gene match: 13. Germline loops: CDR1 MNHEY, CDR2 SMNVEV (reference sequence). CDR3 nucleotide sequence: TGTGCCAGCAGCCTTCTCCGGACTAGCGCCAAATCCTACGAGCAGTACTTC. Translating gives CASSLLRTSAKSYEQYF.

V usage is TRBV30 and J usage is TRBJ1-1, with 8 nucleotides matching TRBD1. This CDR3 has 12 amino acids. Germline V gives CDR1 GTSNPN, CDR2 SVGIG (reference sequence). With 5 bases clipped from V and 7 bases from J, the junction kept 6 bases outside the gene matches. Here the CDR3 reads CAWGSGGGEAFF. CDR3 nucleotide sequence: TGTGCCTGGGGGTCAGGGGGCGGTGAAGCTTTCTTT.